The 13 T cell receptor beta chains in this list originate from one sample, sequenced in a study of shared clonotypes between healthy human individuals. CD8 cells classed as naive were CD45RO-negative and positively selected for CCR7, excluding terminally differentiated effector memory CD45RA+ cells. Method: immunoSEQ multiplex PCR; TCRdb's copy keeps in-frame clones and lacks some. This sample has around 2.1 million clones, with around 93% found just once. Sequencing input: naive CD8+ T cells from PBMCs. All receptors come from a man aged 18 to 30 in good health. Some clones in this sample may be carry-over from other donors' samples.

The rearrangement uses TRBV20-1 and TRBJ2-1; TRBD2 agrees at 7 bases. The trim removed 5 bases at V and 9 bases at J, leaving 1 base unmatched. CDR3 length: 10 residues. Germline V gene lookup returns CDR1 DFQATT and CDR2 SNEGSKA (reference sequence). The CDR3 spells CSAWGGEQFF. CDR3 in DNA: TGCAGTGCTTGGGGGGGTGAGCAGTTCTTC.

This chain connects TRBV7-9 to TRBJ1-2, with 9 nucleotides matching TRBD1. V lost 5 bases and J lost 4; bases outside the gene matches: 11. CDR3 size: 16 residues. Germline assignment: CDR1 SEHNR and CDR2 FQNEAQ (reference sequence). CDR3 bases: TGTGCCAGCAGCCATACAGGGGGCGCGCTCAGCTATGGCTACACCTTC. Its protein product is CASSHTGGALSYGYTF.

Worth noting for this clone: In the same sample, other DNA sequences code for this CDR3. The chain joins TRBV11-2 to TRBJ2-7; D is ambiguous. With 1 base removed from V and 4 bases from J, the gap between germline ends came to 8 bases. The CDR3 loop spans 13 amino acids. Germline V gene lookup returns CDR1 SGHAT and CDR2 FQNNGV. CDR3 nucleotides: TGTGCCAGCAGCTTAGGGGTAACTTACGAGCAGTACTTC. Translation gives CASSLGVTYEQYF.

This rearrangement joins TRBV7-8 to TRBJ1-5; D uncertain. Per germline, CDR1 SGHVS and CDR2 FQNEAQ. The CDR3 runs 16 residues. Trimming pared 5 bases from V and 0 bases from J, leaving 14 bases between. Here the CDR3 DNA reads TGTGCCAGCAGCCAAGAGGCGATCTATAGCAATCAGCCCCAGCATTTT. It is translated as CASSQEAIYSNQPQHF. Combining the CDR3 with reference TRBV7-8 and TRBJ1-5 gives the whole variable domain GAGVSQSPRYKVAKRGQDVALRCDPISGHVSLFWYQQALGQGPEFLTYFQNEAQLDKSGLPSDRFFAERPEGSVSTLKIQRTQQEDSAVYLCASSQEAIYSNQPQHFGDGTRLSIL.

The chain combines TRBV18 with TRBJ2-1; 8 bases agree with TRBD2. Germline V gene data show CDR1 as KGHSH and CDR2 as LQKENI. V gave up 3 bases and J gave up 5 bases; unmatched junction bases: 6. The CDR3 consists of 15 residues. The CDR3 sequence: CASSPPGLENNEQFF. The CDR3 DNA follows: TGTGCCAGCTCACCCCCGGGACTAGAGAACAATGAGCAGTTCTTC.

The chain couples TRBV29-1 to TRBJ1-2; 8 bases are a match to TRBD1. The CDR3 length is 15 residues. The junction had 7 bases not matched to a gene; V was cut back by 2 bases and J by 2 bases. CDR1 SQVTM and CDR2 ANQGSEA come from the germline V gene. The CDR3 sequence: CSVELGTGDNYGYTF. The DNA of the CDR3 is TGCAGCGTTGAATTGGGGACAGGAGACAACTATGGCTACACCTTC.

The chain couples TRBV7-6 to TRBJ1-4, with D unclear. The CDR3 consists of 18 residues. The germline V and J ends were trimmed by 4 bases and 6 bases, with 24 bases remaining between them. Germline V gene lookup returns CDR1 SGHVS and CDR2 FNYEAQ. CDR3 in amino acids: CASSSQIHAGVAHEKLFF. The CDR3 DNA reads as TGTGCCAGCAGCTCCCAAATCCACGCCGGGGTCGCCCATGAAAAACTGTTTTTT.

J is TRBJ2-5 and V is TRBV7-9, with 8 positions matching TRBD2. The germline gives CDR1 SEHNR, CDR2 FQNEAQ (reference sequence). There are 17 residues in the CDR3. The V gene end was trimmed by 2 bases and the J gene end by 5 bases; junction bases not matched to a gene: 13. The CDR3 spells CASSLSPSVAGLETQYF. CDR3 nucleotides: TGTGCCAGCAGCTTATCGCCCTCCGTAGCGGGACTGGAGACCCAGTACTTC.

The chain couples TRBV27 to TRBJ2-1, with 13 bases lining up with TRBD2. Germline CDR1 and CDR2: MNHEY and SMNVEV (reference sequence). V lost 6 bases to trimming and J lost 4 bases; unmatched junction nucleotides: 3. This CDR3 has 15 amino acids. The CDR3 sequence is CASRLAGGGYNEQFF. In nucleotides, the CDR3 is TGTGCCAGCAGACTAGCGGGAGGGGGATACAATGAGCAGTTCTTC.

This chain joins TRBV27 and TRBJ2-1; 8 bases align to TRBD2. The CDR3 length is 15 residues. V shed 2 bases, J shed 7 bases, and the junction held 7 bases outside the gene matches. Germline V CDR1 and CDR2: MNHEY, SMNVEV (reference sequence). CDR3 nucleotide sequence: TGTGCCAGCAGTTTACTCCTAGCGGGCACTAATGAGCAGTTCTTC. Protein sequence: CASSLLLAGTNEQFF.

J is TRBJ2-1 and V is TRBV27; 8 positions agree with TRBD1. Germline trimming cut 6 bases from V and 5 bases from J; bases unmatched to any gene: 9. CDR3 length: 15 amino acids. From germline, CDR1 is MNHEY and CDR2 SMNVEV (reference sequence). The CDR3 sequence is CASSTWGTGNNEQFF. The DNA of the CDR3 is TGTGCCAGCAGCACCTGGGGGACAGGCAACAATGAGCAGTTCTTC.

Details on this clone: At one of its ends the junction is not consistent with the germline gene, which may arise from a read error. This chain links TRBV18 with TRBJ2-7, with D perhaps assigned TRBD1 or TRBD2 (5 bases each). Germline CDR1 KGHSH, CDR2 LQKENI. This CDR3 contains 13 residues. Written as DNA, the CDR3 is TGTGCCACCTCAGAGGGACCCTCCTACGAGCAGTACTTC. This translates into CATSEGPSYEQYF. The full variable domain, rest sourced from reference TRBV18 and TRBJ2-7, is NAGVMQNPRHLVRRRGQEARLRCSPMKGHSHVYWYRQLPEEGLKFMVYLQKENIIDESGMPKERFSAEFPKEGPSILRIQQVVRGDSAAYFCATSEGPSYEQYFGPGTRLTVT.

The chain employs TRBV7-9 and TRBJ2-1; D unresolved. V lost 5 bases, J lost 2 bases, and 4 bases lay in between. Germline loops: CDR1 SEHNR, CDR2 FQNEAQ (reference sequence). The CDR3 length is 12 residues. CDR3 DNA: TGTGCCAGCAGCGATCCCTACAATGAGCAGTTCTTC. The encoded protein is CASSDPYNEQFF.